This TCR beta chain was retrieved from a study of graft-versus-host responses after intestinal transplantation. Overall study context: Induction using anti-thymocyte globulin, followed by tacrolimus and steroids for roughly 3 years, was given to all recipients.

Study results and caveats: Recipient marrow held GvH clones, some first seen in ileum or blood.

With regard to this clone: Its antigen is currently unknown.

The data were produced by immunoSEQ multiplex PCR, yet TCRdb's version contains in-frame clones alone and is incomplete. The profile covers nearly 100,000 clones, with around nine tenths appearing a single time and about 16% taken by the ten largest. V shed 5 bases and J 4 bases; nucleotides not matched to a gene: 4. The germline CDR1 and CDR2 sequences are SGHAT and FQNNGV. The CDR3 has 14 residues. This specimen consisted of PBMCs, obtained around 450 days after intestinal transplant. The clonotype was recovered from a human patient who received an intestinal transplant, so some T cells may come from the graft donor. The J gene is TRBJ2-5, the V gene TRBV11-2; 10 bases match TRBD2. The CDR3 here is CASSLLAGLETQYF. The CDR3 nucleotides are TGTGCCAGCAGCCTACTAGCGGGGCTAGAGACCCAGTACTTC.